Listed here is a single T cell receptor (beta chain). No antigen is known for it. Base-call qualities are not available, and no considerably larger clone is one nucleotide away. Synthetic TCR analog templates were spiked into each PCR to estimate absolute template abundance from read counts. The immunoSEQ assay was used to amplify TCRbeta CDR3 regions from genomic DNA with bias-controlled V and J gene primers. Sequencing of rearranged TCRbeta segments was performed at approximately 20X coverage. The published analysis was carried out like this. Sequencing errors were corrected by clustering and CDR3s were annotated against IMGT to assign V, D and J genes. Downstream analyses used only productive TCRbeta rearrangements and left out out-of-frame or stop-codon sequences. Clonality was calculated as one minus the Shannon entropy normalized by the log of the number of unique productive sequences. Fisher's exact test with Benjamini-Hochberg correction, using a cutoff of adjusted p below 0.01, was how clones that differed between time points or between blood and tumor were identified. TCRdb took over this immuneACCESS table, retaining in-frame rearrangements with V and J assigned. Such tables are incomplete; in checked studies, under half of the missing clones stem from an unresolved V gene, and the remainder is unexplained. V, J and clone size were drawn from that table, and D and trimming were deduced from the DNA. This sample gives roughly 51,000 clones in total; more than 65% of them show up just once. The ten largest clonotypes hold more than 9% of the sample.

This specimen belongs to a study of PD-L1 blockade in urothelial cancer (dated by TCRdb to the late 2010s). Turning to the overall study: All patients started therapy around 2014 and received atezolizumab 1,200 mg intravenously every 3 weeks. Pretreatment blood TCR-seq was available for about 27 patients, at least one posttreatment blood collection was obtained for about 24 patients, and tumor TCR-seq was available for about 24 patients. Patients had an ECOG performance status of 0 or 1 and had received between 0 and 3 prior chemotherapy regimens. Blood samples were analyzed at 3 weeks after treatment start (second dose) and at 6 weeks after treatment start. About 90% of the roughly 29 patients were males with bladder-origin urothelial cancer, and about 65% of the roughly 30 reported a prior smoking history. Durable clinical benefit was defined as progression-free survival longer than 6 months, and TCR features were also tested against progression-free and overall survival. Under ten patients reached durable clinical benefit, while 20 or so patients did not. Pretreatment tumor samples, along with matched peripheral blood serially collected before and after atezolizumab treatment, were subjected to TCR sequencing. The study was an exploratory multi-omic analysis of somatic, immune and clinical correlates of response to PD-L1 blockade with atezolizumab in urothelial cancer. Blood samples yielded a median of roughly 150,000 T cells and more than 80,000 unique TCRs, with median clonality roughly 0.084. In the same patients who had TCR sequencing, pretreatment tumors also underwent whole exome sequencing and RNA sequencing. The full study reports these points: Improved progression-free and overall survival was associated with having pretreatment peripheral blood TCR clonality below the median. Because of the small sample size (n of about 30) and the many exploratory analyses performed, the results are intended to be regarded as hypothesis-generating. Greater expansion of tumor-associated TCR clones in peripheral blood 3 weeks after the start of treatment was observed in patients with durable benefit (n ≈ 22, p = 0.022).

The germline V gene encodes CDR1 GTSNPN and CDR2 SVGIG (reference sequence). Between the V and J ends, shortened by 0 bases and 2 bases respectively, the junction contains 8 bases. The CDR3 spans 14 residues, from the cysteine through the phenylalanine. The sequence is cut down to CDR3 DNA, 42 bases in frame from base 1. Sample time point, as interpreted from the label and publication: pretreatment peripheral blood. A cohort of about 30 patients with locally advanced or metastatic urothelial carcinoma, treated at Memorial Sloan Kettering on a trial protocol, was included. Peripheral blood mononuclear cells were collected pretreatment and during treatment, at between 1 and 8 total time points per patient. The Qiagen DNeasy Blood extraction kit was used to purify genomic DNA from total PBMCs and tumor samples. PBMCs were collected pretreatment and during treatment, and were isolated and stored as previously described.

The specimen was PBMCs, collected around atezolizumab (anti-PD-L1) treatment. This sequence originates from a man between 70 and 80 years old with urothelial cancer. Recombination linked TRBV30 to TRBJ1-5, with the D gene not confidently named. The CDR3 amino acid sequence is: CAWSVDRGNQPQHF. The bases are TGTGCCTGGAGTGTAGATCGAGGCAATCAGCCCCAGCATTTT.